Shown below are 6 T cell receptor beta chains from a single sample sequenced in a study of Ad26.COV2.S vaccination and SARS-CoV-2 variants. TCRdb's table, derived via immunoSEQ multiplex PCR, lists solely in-frame clones and lacks some. This table has more than 350,000 clones, 75% to 95% appearing once. Described treatment: roughly 20 received Ad26.COV2.S at low or high dose, single or two shots; roughly 5 received placebo; per-sample allocation not given. Sampling took place 63 days after the first vaccine or placebo injection. Material: peripheral blood, obtained in a trial of Ad26.COV2.S vaccine versus placebo. Receptor source: a person between 18 and 65 years old who received the Ad26.COV2.S COVID-19 vaccine or a placebo.

The DNA for the CDR3 is TGTGCCAGCAGCTATACGTCAGGGTTAATAGAGACCCAGTACTTC. It specifies CASSYTSGLIETQYF. The V call is TRBV5-6, the J call TRBJ2-5; D possibly corresponds to TRBD1 (5 bases). The V gene's germline CDR1 is SGHDT and CDR2 YYEEEE. The CDR3 runs to 15 residues. The V and J ends lost 3 bases and 4 bases respectively, with 16 bases between them.

This clone came up once. V usage is TRBV28 and J usage is TRBJ2-1; 9 bases map to TRBD2. This CDR3 contains 15 residues. V gave up 3 bases and J gave up 3 bases; unmatched junction bases: 3. Germline V gene data show CDR1 as MDHEN and CDR2 as SYDVKM. The CDR3 nucleotides are TGTGCCAGCAGTTTTGCGGGAGGGAACTACAATGAGCAGTTCTTC. Translated, it gives CASSFAGGNYNEQFF.

V is TRBV11-2 and J is TRBJ2-5, with D perhaps matching TRBD2 (7 bases). The germline CDR1 and CDR2 sequences are SGHAT and FQNNGV. The CDR3 consists of 15 residues. V shed 4 bases and J shed 4 bases, with 16 bases lying between them. CDR3 nucleotide sequence: TGTGCCAGCAGCTACTCAGGGGAGGGAATAGAGACCCAGTACTTC. Protein product: CASSYSGEGIETQYF.

This clone was observed a single time. The V gene is TRBV9, the J gene TRBJ1-2, with TRBD1 matching 7 bases. The V and J ends lost 0 bases and 7 bases, in that order; junction bases with no gene match: 6. Germline CDR1 and CDR2: SGDLS and YYNGEE. The CDR3 has 14 amino acids. CDR3 coding DNA: TGTGCCAGCAGCGTAGGATTGACAGGGTCTGGCTACACCTTC. Its protein is CASSVGLTGSGYTF.

The V and J genes are TRBV7-3 and TRBJ2-7, with D hard to call. The germline V gene has CDR1 SGHTA and CDR2 FQGTGA. The CDR3 extends over 10 amino acids. Trimming removed 4 bases from V and 4 bases from J, with 2 bases in between. In nucleotides, the CDR3 is TGTGCCAGCAGCTCTTACGAGCAGTACTTC. This translates into CASSSYEQYF. Using reference TRBV7-3 and TRBJ2-7 for the parts outside the CDR3, the full variable domain is GAGVSQTPSNKVTEKGKYVELRCDPISGHTALYWYRQSLGQGPEFLIYFQGTGAADDSGLPNDRFFAVRPEGSVSTLKIQRTERGDSAVYLCASSSYEQYFGPGTRLTVT.

J is TRBJ2-5 and V is TRBV25-1, with a tentative D call TRBD2 (6 bases). The CDR3 sequence is 14 residues long. The V gene lost 3 bases and the J gene lost 1 base, with 9 bases spanning the gap. From germline, CDR1 is MGHDK and CDR2 SYGVNS. For the CDR3, the DNA is TGTGCCAGCAGTGAGCCCGGGAGCCAAGAGACCCAGTACTTC. The encoded protein is CASSEPGSQETQYF.